The present T cell receptor (beta chain) was sequenced within a study of blood T cell repertoires in COVID-19. On the study more broadly: Acute and convalescent COVID-19 specimens originated in the United States, Italy and Spain. PBMCs, B-cell-depleted T cells, or T cells were the source of the cDNA or gDNA that made up the material.

The authors' processing: Amplification from reference gene primers served as the basis for estimated nucleated cell counts. Libraries were prepared by immunoSEQ multiplex PCR; TCRdb keeps only in-frame clonotypes and omits some of them. V, J and clone size are taken as reported in that table, and D and trimming were inferred from the DNA itself. The sample lists under 85,000 clones, nearly 90% occurring once. This CDR3 comprises 11 residues. The germline CDR1 and CDR2 sequences are SGHTA and FQGNSA. Trimming removed 5 bases at V and 5 bases at J, with 6 bases between. The chain combines TRBV7-2 with TRBJ1-2; D unresolved. The material sequenced was peripheral blood. This clonotype originated in a man between 65 and 85 years old with acute or convalescent COVID-19. The CDR3 region has the DNA TGTGCCAGCAGCCGAGAATATGGCTACACCTTC. As protein: CASSREYGYTF.